Listed below are T cell receptor beta chains from one sample, sequenced in a study of blood T cell repertoires in COVID-19. The repertoire was sequenced with immunoSEQ multiplex PCR; TCRdb's copy has only in-frame clones and lacks some. Of 60,000 to 75,000 clones in the sample, 87% were seen once. Sequenced input: peripheral blood. All receptors derive from a man in his forties or fifties with active COVID-19. Both conserved end residues are part of each CDR3. The order of the fields is V gene, J gene, CDR3 protein.

TRBV9	TRBJ2-1	CASSPPGTRYNEQFF
TRBV14	TRBJ1-2	CASSQHRGPEYGYTF
TRBV6-5	TRBJ2-6	CASRQGSGANVLTF
TRBV4-1	TRBJ2-2	CASSQDYRTGGSGELFF
TRBV7-2	TRBJ2-6	CASSPGQGGGANVLTF
TRBV6-6	TRBJ1-2	CASAGENDFNYGYTF
TRBV18	TRBJ2-7	CASSPTRSYEQYF
TRBV7-2	TRBJ2-1	CASSPLFLAANEQFF
TRBV24-1	TRBJ2-3	CATSGGSTDTQYF
TRBV2	TRBJ1-2	CPSHQRGQGYGYTF
TRBV28	TRBJ1-5	CASRRTGGGQPQHF
TRBV27	TRBJ2-1	CASIGGLDNEQFF
TRBV5-1	TRBJ1-2	CASSLAPSGTGVGYTF
TRBV19	TRBJ1-2	CASSRPGRVGYTF
TRBV19	TRBJ2-3	CASNQRGSTDTQYF
TRBV18	TRBJ1-4	CASSPGLREKLFF
TRBV5-5	TRBJ2-1	CASSGTVYNEQFF
TRBV5-1	TRBJ2-3	CASSRLEGGTDTQYF
TRBV30	TRBJ2-3	CAWSRASGPSTDTQYF
TRBV5-1	TRBJ2-7	CASSPSAGSYEQYF
TRBV9	TRBJ2-2	CASSVGLANTGELFF
TRBV19	TRBJ2-1	CASSRKLAGGLNEQFF
TRBV2	TRBJ1-5	CASSGLRDASPQHF
TRBV12-5	TRBJ1-2	CASGFMTGDYGYTF
TRBV7-6	TRBJ1-3	CASSLGTGLSGNTIYF
TRBV25-1	TRBJ1-2	CASRDSTLYGYTF
TRBV6-5	TRBJ2-6	CASSLDITGANVLTF
TRBV28	TRBJ2-7	CASSPGNWVDRSYEQYF
TRBV19	TRBJ1-5	CASSIGVRTGADQPQHF
TRBV7-2	TRBJ2-7	CASSLTGFGEQYF
TRBV5-6	TRBJ2-5	CASSYYTDPQYF